Below are 18 T cell receptor beta chains sequenced from a single sample in a study of cytomegalovirus exposure and HLA in healthy donors. The PCR was carried out with 60 Vbeta primers and 13 Jbeta primers. Measured with immunoSEQ multiplex PCR; TCRdb has only the in-frame clones, and not every one. Here the sample spans 100,000 to 120,000 clones, around 83% being singletons. The material sequenced was PBMCs. Receptors originate from a woman aged 55-70 years in good health and CMV-seropositive.

This sequence joins TRBV19 and TRBJ1-1; 8 positions agree with TRBD1. The germline CDR1 and CDR2 sequences are LNHDA and SQIVND (reference sequence). The CDR3 length is 18 residues. V dropped 7 bases and J dropped 0; count of bases not matched to a gene: 16. The CDR3 coding sequence is TGTGCCAGTACCCAAAAGACCGGACAGGGCAATGTGAACACTGAAGCTTTCTTT. It encodes CASTQKTGQGNVNTEAFF.

The chain uses TRBV27 and TRBJ2-5, with 10 bases matching TRBD1. V was pared by 5 bases and J by 4 bases, with 7 bases of the junction left unmatched. Germline CDR1 reads MNHEY; CDR2 reads SMNVEV (reference sequence). The CDR3 extends over 15 amino acids. This CDR3 is CASSPGTGVGETQYF. CDR3 sequence (DNA): TGTGCCAGCAGTCCCGGGACAGGGGTTGGAGAGACCCAGTACTTC.

This chain links TRBV6-1 with TRBJ2-7; the match to TRBD1 covers 10 bases. The germline CDR1 and CDR2 sequences are MNHNS and SASEGT. Unmatched junction bases numbered 3, after V lost 6 bases and J lost 4 bases. The CDR3 is 13 amino acids. The CDR3: CASRPGQGYEQYF. The CDR3 DNA is TGTGCCAGCAGACCGGGACAGGGGTACGAGCAGTACTTC.

The chain links TRBV6-5 to TRBJ1-1, with D possibly matching TRBD1 (5 bases). Germline CDR1 and CDR2: MNHEY and SVGAGI. V was cut by 10 bases and J by 1 base, with 16 bases left in between. This CDR3 is 14 amino acids long. CDR3 sequence (DNA): TGTGCCACCTCATTGCGCGGGGCGAACACTGAAGCTTTCTTT. It translates to CATSLRGANTEAFF.

The chain is built from TRBV5-1 and TRBJ2-2; no reliable D call. The ends were cut back, 5 bases at V and 3 bases at J, with 11 bases in the middle. Germline V gene sequence: CDR1 SGHRS, CDR2 YFSETQ. The CDR3 sequence is 14 residues long. This chain's CDR3 is CASRVGSHTGELFF. CDR3 nucleotides: TGCGCCAGCAGGGTTGGTAGCCACACCGGGGAGCTGTTTTTT.

The chain links TRBV6-6 to TRBJ1-3; TRBD1 matches at 7 bases. Germline V gene sequence: CDR1 MNHNY, CDR2 SVGAGI (reference sequence). The CDR3 loop spans 14 amino acids. J gave up 0 bases and V 7 bases, and 3 bases lay outside the gene matches. DNA for the CDR3: TGTGCCAGCAAGGGGGCCAGCTCTGGAAACACCATATATTTT. Translation: CASKGASSGNTIYF.

There are a few counts of this clone. As DNA, the CDR3 is TGTGCCAGCAGCCAGGGGGGATTTAGCACTGAAGCTTTCTTT. It codes for CASSQGGFSTEAFF. The chain employs TRBV7-9 and TRBJ1-1; 7 bases line up with TRBD1. The ends lost 5 bases at V and 4 bases at J; junction bases unmatched: 7. The germline V gene has CDR1 SEHNR and CDR2 FQNEAQ (reference sequence). This CDR3 is built from 14 residues.

The CDR3 here is CASSEGGNYGYTF. The CDR3, as DNA: TGTGCCAGCAGTGAAGGGGGTAACTATGGCTACACCTTC. This rearrangement joins TRBV6-5 to TRBJ1-2, with D possibly matching TRBD1 (6 bases). In germline, CDR1 is MNHEY, CDR2 SVGAGI. The V end was cut by 5 bases, the J end by 1 base, with 8 bases between. CDR3 length: 13 residues.

The rearrangement uses TRBV11-2 and TRBJ2-5; 10 bases fit TRBD2. CDR3 size: 15 residues. V lost 5 bases, J lost 5 bases, and 8 bases stayed unmatched. Germline CDR1 SGHAT, CDR2 FQNNGV. CDR3: CASSEASGSGETQYF. CDR3 nucleotide sequence: TGTGCCAGCAGCGAGGCTAGCGGGAGCGGGGAGACCCAGTACTTC.

The chain employs TRBV6-1 and TRBJ2-3; 7 bases line up with TRBD2. Germline values: CDR1 MNHNS, CDR2 SASEGT. The CDR3 loop spans 14 amino acids. Germline trimming cut 6 bases from V and 2 bases from J; bases unmatched to any gene: 5. The CDR3 DNA is TGTGCCAGCAGCCAGCGGGGACCCACAGATACGCAGTATTTT. It translates to CASSQRGPTDTQYF.

The V and J genes are TRBV9 and TRBJ2-7, with 7 bases identical to TRBD1. Germline V lookup: CDR1 SGDLS, CDR2 YYNGEE. The CDR3 loop spans 15 amino acids. The V and J ends lost 4 bases and 0 bases, in that order; junction bases with no gene match: 7. In DNA form, the CDR3 reads TGTGCCAGCAGCCCCGGACAGGCCAGCTCCTACGAGCAGTACTTC. Translation: CASSPGQASSYEQYF.

This chain connects TRBV10-3 to TRBJ2-7; perhaps TRBD2 as D (5 bases). The CDR3 has 13 amino acids. Germline loops: CDR1 ENHRY, CDR2 SYGVKD. The V end lost 8 bases, the J end lost 2 bases, and 13 bases lay between the germline ends. CDR3 bases: TGTGCCATCCTCCCGGACGGGACCTACGAGCAGTACTTC. It codes for CAILPDGTYEQYF.

The genes are TRBV10-3 and TRBJ2-3; unclear D gene. The germline V gene encodes CDR1 ENHRY and CDR2 SYGVKD. Between the trimmed V and J ends, which lost 7 bases and 6 bases, there was a span of 14 bases. This CDR3 comprises 13 residues. The CDR3 region has the DNA TGTGCCATCATGGCACCGACTGGTGATACGCAGTATTTT. It translates to CAIMAPTGDTQYF.

The chain has TRBV11-2 and TRBJ1-1, with 8 bases lining up with TRBD1. J gave up 4 bases and V 5 bases, and 6 bases lay outside the gene matches. The CDR3 length is 14 residues. Germline V gives CDR1 SGHAT, CDR2 FQNNGV. DNA for the CDR3: TGTGCCAGCAGCCAACTCAGGGGGCTCACTGAAGCTTTCTTT. It codes for CASSQLRGLTEAFF.

There are a few counts of this clone. V gene TRBV19 combines with J gene TRBJ1-5, with a tentative D call TRBD1 (5 bases). Deletions cut 6 bases from V and 0 bases from J, with 15 bases between. This CDR3 is built from 16 residues. Per germline, CDR1 LNHDA and CDR2 SQIVND (reference sequence). As DNA, the CDR3 is TGTGCCAGTAGGATAACGGGACTTTATAGCAATCAGCCCCAGCATTTT. It translates to CASRITGLYSNQPQHF. The whole variable domain, filled in from reference TRBV19 and TRBJ1-5, reads DGGITQSPKYLFRKEGQNVTLSCEQNLNHDAMYWYRQDPGQGLRLIYYSQIVNDFQKGDIAEGYSVSREKKESFPLTVTSAQKNPTAFYLCASRITGLYSNQPQHFGDGTRLSIL.

V is TRBV5-1 and J is TRBJ2-5; possibly TRBD1 for D (6 bases). V was shortened by 0 bases and J by 4 bases, with 10 bases between the two germline ends. The CDR3 is made up of 14 amino acids. Per the germline V gene, CDR1 is SGHRS and CDR2 is YFSETQ. In DNA form, the CDR3 reads TGCGCCAGCAGCTTGGTTCCAGGGGTAGAGACCCAGTACTTC. Translating gives CASSLVPGVETQYF.

The V call is TRBV2, the J call TRBJ2-5; D unclear. Germline CDR1 and CDR2: SNHLY and FYNNEI. V lost 4 bases to trimming and J lost 5 bases, with 20 bases between them. The CDR3 length is 16 residues. The CDR3 DNA reads as TGTGCCAGCAGTGCGAGGAGTCTATGGGTTGGGGAGACCCAGTACTTC. Translation: CASSARSLWVGETQYF.

The chain links TRBV10-1 to TRBJ2-1; D is unclear. The CDR3 is 17 amino acids. With 2 bases removed from V and 0 bases from J, the gap between germline ends came to 14 bases. Per the germline V gene, CDR1 is WNHNN and CDR2 is SYGVQD (reference sequence). CDR3 bases: TGCGCCAGCAGTGAGAAGGTTCCTAGGAGCTCCTACAATGAGCAGTTCTTC. Protein: CASSEKVPRSSYNEQFF.